The clone carrying this TCR beta chain was detected once. The data were produced by immunoSEQ multiplex PCR, yet TCRdb's version contains in-frame clones alone and is incomplete. The table lists around 140,000 clones, under 90% of them singletons, with around 6.9% in the top ten. This entry belongs to a study of control samples from healthy donors and cancer patients. Germline V gives CDR1 SNHLY, CDR2 FYNNEI. The CDR3 runs to 11 residues. V was pared by 6 bases and J by 2 bases, with 4 bases between. Sequences were obtained from PBMCs. The TCR sequence derives from a man aged 45-65 years with head and neck cancer. This chain joins TRBV2 and TRBJ2-5, with unresolved D. CDR3 DNA: TGTGCCAGCAGGGAGCAAGAGACCCAGTACTTC. It translates to CASREQETQYF.